Below are 30 T cell receptor beta chains sequenced from a single sample in a study of memory CD4+ T cells and cytomegalovirus serostatus. Produced via immunoSEQ multiplex PCR; TCRdb's table is partial and in-frame only. The repertoire includes about 31,000 clones, around 74% of them detected once, and 0.6% to 0.65% sits in the top ten. The sort gate was single viable CD3+CD4+CD8-CD45RO+ cells for memory CD4+ T cells. Source material: memory CD4+ T cells from blood. These receptors all come from an adult in good health and CMV-seronegative. Some clones in this sample may be carry-over from other donors' samples.

There are a few counts of this clone. The gene calls are TRBV6-1 and TRBJ1-4; D is uncertain. CDR1 is MNHNS and CDR2 is SASEGT in the germline V gene. CDR3 length equals 14 residues. Trimming left V 4 bases short and J 8 bases short, with 14 bases between. CDR3 amino acids: CASSVELEREKLFF. CDR3 DNA: TGTGCCAGCAGTGTAGAACTAGAAAGGGAAAAACTGTTTTTT.

The J gene is TRBJ2-2, the V gene TRBV10-1; D not certain. The V gene lost 9 bases and the J gene lost 4 bases, with 9 bases spanning the gap. CDR1 WNHNN and CDR2 SYGVQD come from the germline V gene (reference sequence). CDR3 length: 12 residues. Here the CDR3 reads CASRTGTGELFF. CDR3 DNA: TGCGCCAGTCGGACGGGCACCGGGGAGCTGTTTTTT.

V gene TRBV6-1 combines with J gene TRBJ2-7; no clear D gene. Germline values: CDR1 MNHNS, CDR2 SASEGT. The CDR3 contains 11 residues. Trimming took off 8 bases at V and 7 bases at J, with 12 bases between the two ends. The CDR3 loop is CASGEYGEQYF. The CDR3 nucleotides read TGTGCCAGCGGGGAATACGGAGAGCAGTACTTC.

The CDR3 loop reads CASSIGDVDYGYTF. The CDR3 DNA sequence: TGTGCCAGCTCAATCGGGGATGTGGACTATGGCTACACCTTC. V usage is TRBV18 and J usage is TRBJ1-2, with no clear D. This CDR3 has 14 residues. Germline CDR1 KGHSH, CDR2 LQKENI. V lost 5 bases and J 3 bases, leaving 13 bases between the germline ends.

This chain joins TRBV6-5 and TRBJ2-7, with D perhaps TRBD1 (6 bases). This CDR3 has 15 amino acids. Trimming shortened V by 0 bases and J by 2 bases, and 11 bases separated the two germline ends. Germline-derived CDR1 and CDR2 are MNHEY and SVGAGI. DNA for the CDR3: TGTGCCAGCAGTTACTCACCCAGGGGAACCTACGAGCAGTACTTC. The encoded protein is CASSYSPRGTYEQYF.

The chain links TRBV15 to TRBJ1-3; D remains ambiguous. The V end was cut by 0 bases, the J end by 2 bases, with 8 bases between. The CDR3 is 15 amino acids. CDR1 and CDR2 from the germline V gene are LNHNV and YYDKDF (reference sequence). The CDR3 nucleotides read TGTGCCACCAGCAGAGATCCCATCGCTGGAAACACCATATATTTT. Translation: CATSRDPIAGNTIYF.

This clone was counted a single time. V usage is TRBV27 and J usage is TRBJ1-2; TRBD1 aligns across 10 bases. This CDR3 region has 15 residues. V lost 5 bases, J lost 5 bases, and 8 bases stayed unmatched. Germline V CDR1 and CDR2: MNHEY, SMNVEV (reference sequence). The CDR3 loop is CASSPGTGVRYGYTF. CDR3 bases: TGTGCCAGCAGTCCCGGGACAGGGGTCCGATATGGCTACACCTTC.

The chain couples TRBV4-3 to TRBJ1-1, with TRBD1 identical over 7 bases. Germline loops: CDR1 LGHNA, CDR2 YSLEER. V was pared by 5 bases and J by 8 bases, with 17 bases of the junction left unmatched. The CDR3 sequence is 16 residues long. The CDR3 nucleotides read TGCGCCAGCAGCGAAGGGAATGCGAGGGGGCGCGGAGAAGCTTTCTTT. This codes for CASSEGNARGRGEAFF.

The rearrangement joins TRBV9 to TRBJ1-1, with 9 positions matching TRBD1. From germline, CDR1 is SGDLS and CDR2 YYNGEE. The ends lost 3 bases at V and 4 bases at J; junction bases unmatched: 4. This CDR3 is 14 amino acids long. CDR3 amino acids: CASSAMTGGTEAFF. The DNA of the CDR3 is TGTGCCAGCAGCGCGATGACAGGGGGCACTGAAGCTTTCTTT.

J is TRBJ1-4 and V is TRBV4-3, with 10 bases lining up with TRBD1. The germline V gene has CDR1 LGHNA and CDR2 YSLEER. CDR3 length equals 15 residues. With 2 bases clipped from V and 5 bases from J, the junction kept 2 bases outside the gene matches. This CDR3 is CASSQPGQGNEKLFF. CDR3 sequence (DNA): TGCGCCAGCAGCCAACCGGGACAGGGGAATGAAAAACTGTTTTTT.

This chain connects TRBV6-5 to TRBJ1-1, with a tentative D call TRBD1 (6 bases). V was clipped by 2 bases and J by 4 bases, with 14 bases between them. The germline V gene has CDR1 MNHEY and CDR2 SVGAGI. CDR3 length equals 15 residues. CDR3 bases: TGTGCCAGCAGTTACACGGGAGGGGGTAGCACTGAAGCTTTCTTT. Residues: CASSYTGGGSTEAFF.

The chain uses TRBV5-4 and TRBJ2-1, with 9 positions matching TRBD1. The CDR3 has 14 amino acids. Germline V CDR1 and CDR2: SGHNT, YYREEE (reference sequence). With 4 bases clipped from V and 9 bases from J, the junction kept 8 bases outside the gene matches. The CDR3 loop is CASSQGQGRSEQFF. As DNA, the CDR3 is TGTGCCAGCAGCCAGGGACAGGGACGATCTGAGCAGTTCTTC.

This clone was seen a handful of times. The chain combines TRBV2 with TRBJ1-5; D is ambiguous. Trimming pared 3 bases from V and 3 bases from J, leaving 9 bases between. CDR3 length equals 14 residues. CDR1 is SNHLY and CDR2 is FYNNEI in the germline V gene. CDR3 in amino acids: CASSDVLVNQPQHF. The CDR3 DNA reads as TGTGCCAGCAGTGATGTTCTGGTCAATCAGCCCCAGCATTTT.

V and J are TRBV2 and TRBJ2-7; the match to TRBD2 covers 7 bases. There are 14 residues in the CDR3. Losses at the gene ends were 6 bases for V and 1 base for J; bases not matched to a gene: 6. Looked up from germline, CDR1 is SNHLY and CDR2 is FYNNEI. CDR3: CASRGIAGSYEQYF. CDR3 DNA sequence: TGTGCCAGCAGGGGGATAGCGGGTTCCTACGAGCAGTACTTC.

The chain combines TRBV2 with TRBJ1-4, with D perhaps TRBD1 (6 bases). Per the germline V gene, CDR1 is SNHLY and CDR2 is FYNNEI. Deletions cut 7 bases from V and 6 bases from J, with 15 bases between. This CDR3 is built from 14 residues. CDR3 region: CASTYRGGHEKLFF. The CDR3 DNA sequence: TGTGCCAGCACTTACCGAGGGGGTCATGAAAAACTGTTTTTT. Together with reference TRBV2 and TRBJ1-4, the CDR3 gives the full variable domain: EPEVTQTPSHQVTQMGQEVILRCVPISNHLYFYWYRQILGQKVEFLVSFYNNEISEKSEIFDDQFSVERPDGSNFTLKIRSTKLEDSAMYFCASTYRGGHEKLFFGSGTQLSVL.

The rearrangement uses TRBV5-1 and TRBJ2-1, with TRBD2 identical over 13 bases. With V trimmed by 4 bases and J by 10 bases, 11 bases remained unmatched. Germline V gene sequence: CDR1 SGHRS, CDR2 YFSETQ. CDR3 length equals 16 residues. CDR3 residues: CASSLSTGTSGVEQFF. The CDR3 region has the DNA TGCGCCAGCAGCCTAAGTACCGGGACTAGCGGGGTGGAGCAGTTCTTC.

The chain recombines TRBV5-6 with TRBJ2-3; 10 bases fit TRBD2. Germline assignment: CDR1 SGHDT and CDR2 YYEEEE. Trimming took 3 bases from V and 8 from J; bases not matched to a gene: 9. The CDR3 totals 15 residues. The CDR3, as DNA: TGTGCCAGCAGCTCCCTAGCGGGGGTGATAGCTACGCAGTATTTT. This gives the protein CASSSLAGVIATQYF.

J is TRBJ1-5 and V is TRBV18; D is perhaps TRBD1 (5 bases). Trimming took off 2 bases at V and 0 bases at J, with 8 bases between the two ends. This CDR3 is 15 amino acids long. The germline gives CDR1 KGHSH, CDR2 LQKENI. Here the CDR3 reads CASSPDSYSNQPQHF. The CDR3 DNA reads as TGTGCCAGCTCACCAGACAGTTATAGCAATCAGCCCCAGCATTTT. The whole variable domain, remainder taken from reference TRBV18 and TRBJ1-5, is NAGVMQNPRHLVRRRGQEARLRCSPMKGHSHVYWYRQLPEEGLKFMVYLQKENIIDESGMPKERFSAEFPKEGPSILRIQQVVRGDSAAYFCASSPDSYSNQPQHFGDGTRLSIL.

The CDR3 DNA reads as TGCGCCAGCAGCTTGACAGGGCGATCGGTCGAGCAGTACTTC. Translation gives CASSLTGRSVEQYF. V gene TRBV5-1 combines with J gene TRBJ2-7, with D perhaps matching TRBD1 (6 bases). This CDR3 region has 14 residues. Trimming removed 1 base from V and 6 bases from J, with 14 bases in between. The germline gives CDR1 SGHRS, CDR2 YFSETQ.

The J gene is TRBJ2-7, the V gene TRBV5-1, with 12 bases identical to TRBD1. Germline CDR1 is SGHRS and CDR2 is YFSETQ. CDR3 length: 16 amino acids. After removal of 4 bases from V and 1 base from J, the junction contained 6 bases not matched to a gene. CDR3 region: CASSAGTGGHSYEQYF. The CDR3 DNA follows: TGCGCCAGCAGCGCGGGGACAGGGGGCCATTCCTACGAGCAGTACTTC.

Written as DNA, the CDR3 is TGCAGCGTTGAAGGAGGGCAGGGTCTCTATGGCTACACCTTC. It specifies CSVEGGQGLYGYTF. The rearrangement uses TRBV29-1 and TRBJ1-2, with D possibly being TRBD1 (5 bases). V was shortened by 1 base and J by 4 bases, with 13 bases between the two germline ends. Germline V gene data show CDR1 as SQVTM and CDR2 as ANQGSEA. This CDR3 is 14 amino acids long.

This clone has a single count. The chain is built from TRBV6-5 and TRBJ1-2; possible D gene TRBD1, 6 bases. Germline V gene sequence: CDR1 MNHEY, CDR2 SVGAGI. The CDR3 spans 12 residues. Between the trimmed V and J ends, which lost 6 bases and 8 bases, there was a span of 13 bases. CDR3 region: CASRGNREGYTF. For the CDR3, the DNA is TGTGCCAGCAGGGGGAACAGGGAAGGCTACACCTTC.

This chain links TRBV7-3 with TRBJ2-2, with 8 bases matching TRBD2. Germline lookup yields CDR1 SGHTA and CDR2 FQGTGA. J gave up 5 bases and V 6 bases, and 11 bases lay outside the gene matches. The CDR3 has 16 amino acids. CDR3: CASSLGGGSRTGELFF. CDR3 in DNA: TGTGCCAGCAGTCTCGGGGGGGGTTCTCGGACCGGGGAGCTGTTTTTT.

The gene calls are TRBV11-3 and TRBJ2-1; 7 bases fit TRBD2. Trimming took 7 bases from V and 0 from J; bases not matched to a gene: 3. This CDR3 spans 14 amino acids. In germline, CDR1 is SGHNT, CDR2 YENEEA. This chain's CDR3 is CASKRGPSYNEQFF. The CDR3 DNA reads TGTGCCAGCAAGCGGGGCCCCTCCTACAATGAGCAGTTCTTC.

The chain has TRBV11-2 and TRBJ2-3, with TRBD2 matching 7 bases. The J segment lost 0 bases and the V segment lost 1 base, leaving 4 bases of the junction unmatched. This CDR3 contains 16 residues. Per the germline V gene, CDR1 is SGHAT and CDR2 is FQNNGV. The CDR3 bases are TGTGCCAGCAGCTTAGGGTCGCGGGGGAGCACAGATACGCAGTATTTT. Protein: CASSLGSRGSTDTQYF.

The chain links TRBV15 to TRBJ1-1, with D possibly matching TRBD1 (5 bases). V was trimmed by 0 bases and J by 12 bases, leaving 11 bases between them. The CDR3 runs 12 residues. Germline CDR1 and CDR2: LNHNV and YYDKDF (reference sequence). The CDR3 DNA follows: TGTGCCACCAGCAGAGATTTCAGGGCTACTTTCTTT. Amino acids: CATSRDFRATFF.

This clone is a singleton in its sample. This chain connects TRBV5-8 to TRBJ1-5; weak D call: TRBD1 (5 bases). The CDR3 has 15 residues. CDR1 and CDR2 from the germline V gene are SGHTS and YDEGEE. V was trimmed by 0 bases and J by 0 bases, leaving 7 bases between them. In DNA, the CDR3 is TGTGCCAGCAGCTTGGGACAGAATAGCAATCAGCCCCAGCATTTT. It is translated as CASSLGQNSNQPQHF.

This chain connects TRBV6-1 to TRBJ1-2; D is unresolved. The CDR3 runs to 16 residues. Germline V gene data show CDR1 as MNHNS and CDR2 as SASEGT. V lost 4 bases and J lost 4, with 19 bases in between. CDR3 sequence: CASSAPLGLFPYGYTF. CDR3 DNA sequence: TGTGCCAGCAGTGCCCCACTTGGCCTATTCCCCTATGGCTACACCTTC.

This chain links TRBV6-4 with TRBJ2-2; 7 nucleotides match TRBD2. This CDR3 is 16 amino acids long. Germline assignment: CDR1 MRHNA and CDR2 SNTAGT. The ends lost 2 bases at V and 4 bases at J; junction bases unmatched: 7. CDR3 sequence: CASSDIAGRGTGELFF. The CDR3 DNA follows: TGTGCCAGCAGTGACATAGCGGGTCGCGGCACCGGGGAGCTGTTTTTT.

This chain's CDR3 is CASSLRRDTGTDTQYF. DNA for the CDR3: TGTGCCAGCAGCTTAAGGCGGGACACGGGCACAGATACGCAGTATTTT. The chain joins TRBV7-8 to TRBJ2-3, with D perhaps given as TRBD1 or TRBD2 (6 bases each). The CDR3 covers 16 residues. V was clipped by 2 bases and J by 1 base, with 13 bases between them. Per the germline V gene, CDR1 is SGHVS and CDR2 is FQNEAQ.